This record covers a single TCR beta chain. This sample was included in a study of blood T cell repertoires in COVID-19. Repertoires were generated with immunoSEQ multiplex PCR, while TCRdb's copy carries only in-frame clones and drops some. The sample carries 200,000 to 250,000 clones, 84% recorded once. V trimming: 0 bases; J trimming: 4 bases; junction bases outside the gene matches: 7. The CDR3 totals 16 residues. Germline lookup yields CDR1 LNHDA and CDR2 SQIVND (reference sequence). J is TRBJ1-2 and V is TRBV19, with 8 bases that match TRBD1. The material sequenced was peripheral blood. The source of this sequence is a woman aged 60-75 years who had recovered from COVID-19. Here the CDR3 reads CASSIDRSGGFYGYTF. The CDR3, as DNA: TGTGCCAGTAGTATAGATCGATCAGGGGGCTTCTATGGCTACACCTTC.